These 27 T cell receptor beta chains were all obtained from the same sample, sequenced in a study of OX40 agonist ivuxolimab in advanced cancers. Using immunoSEQ multiplex PCR, the repertoire was profiled, and TCRdb retains in-frame clones only, with some absent. The table shows about 65,000 clones, with around 90% occurring only once. The source material was CD4+ or CD8+ T cells sorted from blood, sampled in a trial of the OX40 agonist ivuxolimab. The receptors shown here come from an adult with an advanced solid tumor such as melanoma, head and neck, liver or kidney cancer.

The rearrangement joins TRBV29-1 to TRBJ2-5; 11 bases align to TRBD1. This CDR3 region has 15 residues. Germline CDR1 and CDR2: SQVTM and ANQGSEA. V was pared by 6 bases and J by 3 bases, with 9 bases of the junction left unmatched. The CDR3, as DNA: TGCAGCGTAATGGACAGGGGGCTGAGTAAAGAGACCCAGTACTTC. Amino acids: CSVMDRGLSKETQYF.

The chain links TRBV5-6 to TRBJ1-5, with D perhaps TRBD1 (5 bases). Germline CDR1 reads SGHDT; CDR2 reads YYEEEE. The CDR3 length is 14 residues. Trimming left V 3 bases short and J 7 bases short, with 14 bases between. For the CDR3, the DNA is TGTGCCAGCAGCTCCCTAGGGGCCGGCCAGCCCCAGCATTTT. This encodes CASSSLGAGQPQHF.

This clone was detected only once. The V gene is TRBV15, the J gene TRBJ1-4, with a possible D match to TRBD1 (6 bases). The CDR3 totals 15 residues. Germline CDR1 reads LNHNV; CDR2 reads YYDKDF (reference sequence). V was cut by 5 bases and J by 0 bases, with 10 bases left in between. The CDR3 sequence: CATSGEGATNEKLFF. The CDR3 region has the DNA TGTGCCACCAGCGGGGAGGGGGCAACTAATGAAAAACTGTTTTTT.

The chain is built from TRBV30 and TRBJ2-6, with D maybe TRBD2 (5 bases). This CDR3 is 13 amino acids long. Trimming removed 8 bases from V and 0 bases from J, with 8 bases in between. CDR1 is GTSNPN, CDR2 SVGIG, per germline (reference sequence). The CDR3 is CATDFSGANVLTF. CDR3 DNA sequence: TGTGCCACGGACTTCTCTGGGGCCAACGTCCTGACTTTC.

This clone was seen a single time. This chain uses TRBV11-2 with TRBJ1-2; no reliable D call. V shed 3 bases and J shed 8 bases, with 13 bases lying between them. Germline CDR1 reads SGHAT; CDR2 reads FQNNGV. CDR3 length: 13 amino acids. The CDR3 bases are TGTGCCAGCAGCTTCTGGCTGAACTGGGGCTACACCTTC. Its translation is CASSFWLNWGYTF.

The sample holds one count of this clone. V usage is TRBV7-9 and J usage is TRBJ2-7; 9 nucleotides match TRBD1. The CDR3 totals 15 residues. Germline values: CDR1 SEHNR, CDR2 FQNEAQ (reference sequence). Trimming cost V 5 bases and J 5 bases; bases outside gene matches: 10. This chain's CDR3 is CASSRGGTGLDEQYF. The DNA for the CDR3 is TGTGCCAGCAGCAGGGGCGGGACAGGGCTCGACGAGCAGTACTTC.

This clone was counted between two and nine times. Written as DNA, the CDR3 is TGTGCCAGCAGCTGGAGACAGGGGCCTTACGAGCAGTACTTC. Translated, it gives CASSWRQGPYEQYF. The rearrangement joins TRBV11-2 to TRBJ2-7; 8 nucleotides match TRBD1. Trimming removed 4 bases from V and 4 bases from J; junction bases left unmatched: 6. The V gene's germline CDR1 is SGHAT and CDR2 FQNNGV. The CDR3 length is 14 residues.

This clone was recorded only once. The chain employs TRBV19 and TRBJ1-3; D remains unclear. Germline V gene data show CDR1 as LNHDA and CDR2 as SQIVND (reference sequence). The CDR3 sequence is 16 residues long. Trimming stripped 3 bases from V and 0 bases from J, with 12 bases between. CDR3 DNA sequence: TGTGCCAGTAGTATCAGCCGAATTCTCTCTGGAAACACCATATATTTT. Protein product: CASSISRILSGNTIYF. The entire variable domain, with the rest obtained from reference TRBV19 and TRBJ1-3, is as follows: DGGITQSPKYLFRKEGQNVTLSCEQNLNHDAMYWYRQDPGQGLRLIYYSQIVNDFQKGDIAEGYSVSREKKESFPLTVTSAQKNPTAFYLCASSISRILSGNTIYFGEGSWLTVV.

The J gene is TRBJ2-5, the V gene TRBV10-3; 7 positions agree with TRBD1. The V and J ends lost 6 bases and 4 bases, in that order; junction bases with no gene match: 8. CDR1 ENHRY and CDR2 SYGVKD come from the germline V gene. This CDR3 comprises 14 residues. CDR3 loop: CAISSQGWGETQYF. The CDR3 DNA reads as TGTGCCATCAGCTCACAGGGGTGGGGAGAGACCCAGTACTTC.

The chain couples TRBV11-2 to TRBJ2-7, with D possibly TRBD1 on 6 matching bases. The CDR3 length is 16 residues. The germline CDR1 and CDR2 sequences are SGHAT and FQNNGV. Trimming stripped 4 bases from V and 1 base from J, with 17 bases between. The CDR3 reads CASSSDRIRGSYEQYF. Written as DNA, the CDR3 is TGTGCCAGCAGCTCAGACAGGATTCGGGGTTCCTACGAGCAGTACTTC.

The chain carries TRBV2 and TRBJ2-5; 13 nucleotides line up with TRBD2. V gave up 5 bases and J gave up 3 bases; unmatched junction bases: 3. Germline V gene data show CDR1 as SNHLY and CDR2 as FYNNEI. The CDR3 sequence is 15 residues long. The CDR3 protein is CASSTSGGAKETQYF. CDR3 DNA sequence: TGTGCCAGCAGTACTAGCGGGGGGGCGAAAGAGACCCAGTACTTC.

This sequence joins TRBV27 and TRBJ2-3; D is uncertain. V dropped 0 bases and J dropped 2 bases, with 3 bases sitting between them. The CDR3 covers 13 residues. Germline V gene lookup returns CDR1 MNHEY and CDR2 SMNVEV (reference sequence). CDR3 loop: CASSLSYTDTQYF. DNA for the CDR3: TGTGCCAGCAGTTTATCTTACACAGATACGCAGTATTTT.

The chain has TRBV7-2 and TRBJ2-1; 13 nucleotides agree with TRBD2. V shed 5 bases and J 7 bases; nucleotides not matched to a gene: 11. Looked up from germline, CDR1 is SGHTA and CDR2 is FQGNSA. CDR3 size: 17 residues. In DNA, the CDR3 is TGTGCCAGCAGCCGTACTAGCGGGGGGGCCATAGCGAATGAGCAGTTCTTC. Its translation: CASSRTSGGAIANEQFF.

The rearrangement uses TRBV6-5 and TRBJ2-5; 11 nucleotides match TRBD2. Germline values: CDR1 MNHEY, CDR2 SVGAGI. V lost 6 bases and J lost 2; bases outside the gene matches: 2. The CDR3 is 14 amino acids. The CDR3 sequence: CASRASGGQETQYF. DNA for the CDR3: TGTGCCAGCAGGGCTAGCGGGGGGCAAGAGACCCAGTACTTC.

The chain uses TRBV10-1 and TRBJ1-1; 9 bases line up with TRBD1. The V and J ends lost 8 bases and 1 base, in that order; junction bases with no gene match: 2. The CDR3 length is 13 residues. From germline, CDR1 is WNHNN and CDR2 SYGVQD (reference sequence). The CDR3 loop reads CASSDRGNTEAFF. The CDR3 DNA reads TGCGCCAGCTCGGACAGGGGGAACACTGAAGCTTTCTTT.

This chain links TRBV10-3 with TRBJ2-7; D is uncertain. CDR3 length equals 11 residues. Trimming removed 3 bases from V and 1 base from J, with 1 base in between. CDR1 and CDR2 from the germline V gene are ENHRY and SYGVKD. This CDR3 reads CAISDSYEQYF. CDR3 nucleotide sequence: TGTGCCATCAGTGATTCCTACGAGCAGTACTTC.

The chain carries TRBV10-3 and TRBJ2-5; D perhaps matches TRBD2 (5 bases). Germline V gene lookup returns CDR1 ENHRY and CDR2 SYGVKD. The ends were cut back, 0 bases at V and 3 bases at J, with 11 bases in the middle. The CDR3 extends over 15 amino acids. This CDR3 is CAISESSTREETQYF. As DNA, the CDR3 is TGTGCCATCAGTGAGTCTTCGACGAGGGAAGAGACCCAGTACTTC.

The chain couples TRBV29-1 to TRBJ1-1, with unresolved D. The V end lost 4 bases, the J end lost 5 bases, and 14 bases lay between the germline ends. CDR3 size: 13 residues. The V gene's germline CDR1 is SQVTM and CDR2 ANQGSEA. The CDR3 coding sequence is TGCAGCGTTGGGCCGGTGGGGAAGACTGAAGCTTTCTTT. Protein product: CSVGPVGKTEAFF.

CDR3 loop: CASSLAGRGYEQFF. The CDR3 coding sequence is TGTGCCAGCAGCTTAGCGGGGAGGGGATATGAGCAGTTCTTC. The V and J genes are TRBV7-2 and TRBJ2-1, with TRBD2 matching over 7 bases. This CDR3 contains 14 residues. The J segment lost 8 bases and the V segment lost 0 bases, leaving 4 bases of the junction unmatched. CDR1 SGHTA and CDR2 FQGNSA come from the germline V gene.

CDR3 sequence reads: CASSRTSGGNQFF. The CDR3 region has the DNA TGTGCCAGCAGCCGGACGAGTGGGGGGAATCAGTTCTTC. The chain joins TRBV11-3 to TRBJ2-1; D is possibly TRBD2 (6 bases). Trimming shortened V by 5 bases and J by 13 bases, and 18 bases separated the two germline ends. The CDR3 is 13 residues long. Looked up from germline, CDR1 is SGHNT and CDR2 is YENEEA.

This clone was counted between two and nine times. The J gene is TRBJ2-3, the V gene TRBV7-3, with TRBD2 matching over 10 bases. The CDR3 extends over 15 amino acids. J gave up 5 bases and V 2 bases, and 4 bases lay outside the gene matches. Germline V CDR1 and CDR2: SGHTA, FQGTGA. CDR3: CASSLLSGGLDTQYF. The CDR3 coding sequence is TGTGCCAGCAGCTTACTTAGCGGGGGGTTAGATACGCAGTATTTT.

This chain connects TRBV4-2 to TRBJ1-1; tentative D call: TRBD1 (5 bases). The ends were cut back, 2 bases at V and 3 bases at J, with 7 bases in the middle. The CDR3 has 13 residues. Germline lookup yields CDR1 LGHNA and CDR2 YNFKEQ. The CDR3 spells CASSQQGDTEAFF. DNA of the CDR3: TGTGCCAGCAGCCAACAGGGTGACACTGAAGCTTTCTTT.

Of note for this clone: One junction end does not reproduce the germline sequence, and a read error may be involved. This sequence joins TRBV5-1 and TRBJ2-1; perhaps TRBD1 as D (5 bases). The CDR3 extends over 13 amino acids. The germline V gene has CDR1 SGHRS and CDR2 YFSETQ. The CDR3 is CASRKDINNEQFF. The CDR3 DNA is TGCGCAAGCAGGAAGGACATTAACAATGAGCAGTTCTTC.

V is TRBV30 and J is TRBJ2-2; no firm D call. The CDR3 is made up of 14 amino acids. Trimming took 0 bases from V and 3 from J, leaving 8 bases between them. CDR1 is GTSNPN, CDR2 SVGIG, per germline (reference sequence). As DNA, the CDR3 is TGTGCCTGGAGTGTAAACCAATACACCGGGGAGCTGTTTTTT. This codes for CAWSVNQYTGELFF.

The J gene is TRBJ1-4, the V gene TRBV28, with unresolved D. CDR1 is MDHEN and CDR2 is SYDVKM in the germline V gene. The germline V and J ends were trimmed by 6 bases and 5 bases, with 7 bases remaining between them. The CDR3 sequence is 12 residues long. The CDR3 loop is CASRRVNEKLFF. Here the CDR3 DNA reads TGTGCCAGCAGAAGGGTAAATGAAAAACTGTTTTTT.

V and J are TRBV6-1 and TRBJ2-7; 9 positions match TRBD1. The germline gives CDR1 MNHNS, CDR2 SASEGT. V trimming: 2 bases; J trimming: 1 base; junction bases outside the gene matches: 3. CDR3 length: 15 residues. The CDR3 here is CASSEYGTGSYEQYF. CDR3 nucleotide sequence: TGTGCCAGCAGTGAATACGGGACAGGGTCCTACGAGCAGTACTTC.

The rearrangement links TRBV2 to TRBJ2-7; a weak D match, TRBD1 (5 bases). V lost 4 bases and J 1 base, leaving 11 bases between the germline ends. CDR3 length: 14 amino acids. The germline V gene encodes CDR1 SNHLY and CDR2 FYNNEI. This CDR3 is CASSVSGQSYEQYF. The CDR3 nucleotides are TGTGCCAGCAGTGTATCAGGGCAATCCTACGAGCAGTACTTC.